The 30 T cell receptor beta chains below were found in one sample sequenced in a study of blood T cell repertoires in COVID-19. Method: immunoSEQ multiplex PCR; TCRdb's copy keeps in-frame clones and lacks some. The sample shows under 200,000 clones, around 80% of them seen only once. The sequenced sample was PBMCs or T cells enriched from blood (not recorded which). The receptors shown here come from a man over 45 who had recovered from COVID-19.

This sequence joins TRBV7-2 and TRBJ2-5, with 7 bases that match TRBD2. There are 16 residues in the CDR3. The germline V gene encodes CDR1 SGHTA and CDR2 FQGNSA. The V and J ends lost 5 bases and 2 bases, in that order; junction bases with no gene match: 11. CDR3 DNA: TGTGCCAGCAGCCCGACTCGCGGGGGAGGTCAAGAGACCCAGTACTTC. Its protein product is CASSPTRGGGQETQYF.

The chain has TRBV4-1 and TRBJ1-3, with TRBD1 as a possible D gene (6 bases). This CDR3 spans 17 amino acids. Germline values: CDR1 MGHRA, CDR2 YSYEKL. Deletions cut 1 base from V and 5 bases from J, with 18 bases between. For the CDR3, the DNA is TGCGCCAGCAGCCAAGCGCAAAAAGGGGGATCGAGAAACACCATATATTTT. Its translation is CASSQAQKGGSRNTIYF.

The V call is TRBV7-2, the J call TRBJ1-2; 8 nucleotides line up with TRBD1. Trimming took 5 bases from V and 1 from J; bases not matched to a gene: 6. The CDR3 totals 15 residues. CDR1 SGHTA and CDR2 FQGNSA come from the germline V gene. DNA of the CDR3: TGTGCCAGCAGCGCCCAGGGGGCGGTTAACTATGGCTACACCTTC. Amino acids: CASSAQGAVNYGYTF.

The chain combines TRBV7-9 with TRBJ1-4; D is perhaps TRBD1 (5 bases). This CDR3 is 15 amino acids long. The germline V and J ends were trimmed by 2 bases and 8 bases, with 15 bases remaining between them. Germline CDR1 SEHNR, CDR2 FQNEAQ (reference sequence). CDR3: CASSLKWTPREKLFF. As DNA, the CDR3 is TGTGCCAGCAGCTTAAAGTGGACACCAAGGGAAAAACTGTTTTTT.

The V call is TRBV5-4, the J call TRBJ1-2, with D possibly matching TRBD1 (5 bases). This CDR3 has 15 amino acids. V lost 9 bases and J lost 7, with 25 bases in between. CDR1 SGHNT and CDR2 YYREEE come from the germline V gene (reference sequence). The CDR3 is CATAATGAGLSGYTF. In nucleotides, the CDR3 is TGTGCCACTGCCGCAACAGGTGCAGGTCTAAGTGGCTACACCTTC.

The rearrangement links TRBV7-6 to TRBJ2-5; the match to TRBD1 covers 7 bases. In germline, CDR1 is SGHVS, CDR2 FNYEAQ. Trimming removed 5 bases from V and 2 bases from J; junction bases left unmatched: 11. The length of the CDR3 is 16 residues. CDR3 sequence: CASSLDRTGRQETQYF. CDR3 DNA: TGTGCCAGCAGCCTCGACCGGACAGGCCGACAAGAGACCCAGTACTTC.

The chain is built from TRBV10-1 and TRBJ1-1; no reliable D call. The CDR3 is 13 residues long. Per germline, CDR1 WNHNN and CDR2 SYGVQD (reference sequence). V lost 4 bases and J lost 11, with 17 bases in between. CDR3 in DNA: TGCGCCAGCAGTGTCCTCCCAGACTCGGGGGCTTTCTTT. This sequence encodes CASSVLPDSGAFF.

This clone was seen a few times. The chain employs TRBV7-9 and TRBJ1-2; 7 bases are shared with TRBD1. CDR1 is SEHNR and CDR2 is FQNEAQ in the germline V gene (reference sequence). V gave up 5 bases and J gave up 5 bases; unmatched junction bases: 5. This CDR3 is built from 13 residues. CDR3 in amino acids: CASSRGQSYGYTF. For the CDR3, the DNA is TGTGCCAGCAGCCGGGGACAGTCGTATGGCTACACCTTC. The entire variable domain, with the rest obtained from reference TRBV7-9 and TRBJ1-2, is as follows: DTGVSQNPRHKITKRGQNVTFRCDPISEHNRLYWYRQTLGQGPEFLTYFQNEAQLEKSRLLSDRFSAERPKGSFSTLEIQRTEQGDSAMYLCASSRGQSYGYTFGSGTRLTVV.

The chain couples TRBV27 to TRBJ2-6; D might be TRBD1 (5 bases). Trimming left V 6 bases short and J 2 bases short, with 14 bases between. CDR1 is MNHEY, CDR2 SMNVEV, per germline (reference sequence). The CDR3 is made up of 16 amino acids. The CDR3 DNA follows: TGTGCCAGCAGGATGGATCTCAGGGCTGGGGCCAACGTCCTGACTTTC. It yields the protein CASRMDLRAGANVLTF.

The chain employs TRBV19 and TRBJ2-5; 10 bases map to TRBD1. The V and J ends lost 2 bases and 3 bases, in that order; junction bases with no gene match: 3. CDR1 is LNHDA, CDR2 SQIVND, per germline (reference sequence). This CDR3 has 15 residues. CDR3 amino acids: CASSITGTGEETQYF. Here the CDR3 DNA reads TGTGCCAGTAGTATAACCGGGACAGGGGAAGAGACCCAGTACTTC.

The chain has TRBV6-5 and TRBJ1-4; D gene ambiguous. The CDR3 is made up of 16 amino acids. Germline CDR1 is MNHEY and CDR2 is SVGAGI. Trimming stripped 0 bases from V and 7 bases from J, with 15 bases between. The CDR3 DNA reads as TGTGCCAGCAGTTACTCACGCTCCACGGGGAGTGAAAAACTGTTTTTT. It specifies CASSYSRSTGSEKLFF.

This clone came up once. The V and J genes are TRBV6-5 and TRBJ2-5; 13 positions agree with TRBD2. Germline trimming cut 4 bases from V and 7 bases from J; bases unmatched to any gene: 6. CDR3 length equals 15 residues. The V gene's germline CDR1 is MNHEY and CDR2 SVGAGI. Written as DNA, the CDR3 is TGTGCCAGCAGTTCACTAGCGGGGGGGCGTGGGACCCAGTACTTC. It specifies CASSSLAGGRGTQYF.

The V call is TRBV27, the J call TRBJ1-5; 8 nucleotides match TRBD1. Germline-derived CDR1 and CDR2 are MNHEY and SMNVEV (reference sequence). The CDR3 spans 15 residues. V trimming: 6 bases; J trimming: 2 bases; junction bases outside the gene matches: 6. The CDR3, as DNA: TGTGCCAGCAGAAGCGGACAGGGCGGCAATCAGCCCCAGCATTTT. Its translation: CASRSGQGGNQPQHF.

The V gene is TRBV10-3, the J gene TRBJ1-1; D is possibly TRBD1 (5 bases). The CDR3 length is 14 residues. Per germline, CDR1 ENHRY and CDR2 SYGVKD. V lost 6 bases and J 2 bases, leaving 13 bases between the germline ends. CDR3 sequence: CAIRRGEANTEAFF. The CDR3 DNA follows: TGTGCCATCAGAAGGGGCGAAGCAAACACTGAAGCTTTCTTT.

The chain has TRBV5-8 and TRBJ2-5, with 7 bases aligning to TRBD2. CDR1 is SGHTS and CDR2 is YDEGEE in the germline V gene. CDR3 length: 17 amino acids. The V gene end was trimmed by 4 bases and the J gene end by 5 bases; junction bases not matched to a gene: 17. CDR3 sequence: CASSRSTGTNPAETQYF. CDR3 DNA sequence: TGTGCCAGCAGCCGCTCAACCGGGACTAACCCCGCGGAGACCCAGTACTTC. The whole variable domain, remainder taken from reference TRBV5-8 and TRBJ2-5, is EAGVTQSPTHLIKTRGQQATLRCSPISGHTSVYWYQQALGLGLQFLLWYDEGEERNRGNFPPRFSGRQFPNYSSELNVNALELEDSALYLCASSRSTGTNPAETQYFGPGTRLLVL.

The V and J genes are TRBV20-1 and TRBJ1-4, with a weak D call TRBD1 (5 bases). With 3 bases removed from V and 0 bases from J, the gap between germline ends came to 11 bases. The length of the CDR3 is 15 residues. Germline V gene lookup returns CDR1 DFQATT and CDR2 SNEGSKA (reference sequence). The CDR3 region has the DNA TGCAGTGCTAGTAGAAGACAGTCAACTAATGAAAAACTGTTTTTT. The encoded protein is CSASRRQSTNEKLFF.

The CDR3 sequence: CASSTTGGRVNQPQHF. CDR3 in DNA: TGTGCCAGTAGTACCACAGGGGGCAGGGTCAATCAGCCCCAGCATTTT. This sequence joins TRBV19 and TRBJ1-5; 9 bases map to TRBD1. CDR1 LNHDA and CDR2 SQIVND come from the germline V gene (reference sequence). The CDR3 loop spans 16 amino acids. V trimming: 4 bases; J trimming: 3 bases; junction bases outside the gene matches: 7.

A single count supports this clone. The chain uses TRBV5-1 and TRBJ1-6; TRBD1 is a possible D gene (5 bases). This CDR3 has 13 residues. The germline V gene has CDR1 SGHRS and CDR2 YFSETQ. Trimming removed 0 bases at V and 7 bases at J, with 5 bases between. The CDR3 spells CASSLAGNSPLHF. The DNA for the CDR3 is TGCGCCAGCAGCTTGGCAGGGAATTCACCCCTCCACTTT.

There are a few counts of this clone. Other DNA sequences from this sample encode an identical CDR3 as well. This chain links TRBV4-2 with TRBJ2-5, with 11 bases matching TRBD1. CDR3 length: 16 residues. Germline values: CDR1 LGHNA, CDR2 YNFKEQ. V was pared by 1 base and J by 5 bases, with 6 bases of the junction left unmatched. The CDR3 sequence is CASSQVIGTGGETQYF. The CDR3 region has the DNA TGTGCCAGCAGCCAAGTAATAGGGACAGGGGGGGAGACCCAGTACTTC.

In DNA form, the CDR3 reads TGTGCCATCGGATACAGGGCTGATAATGAAAAACTGTTTTTT. Amino acids: CAIGYRADNEKLFF. The chain carries TRBV10-3 and TRBJ1-4; TRBD1 might be the D (6 bases). Germline-derived CDR1 and CDR2 are ENHRY and SYGVKD. The CDR3 has 14 amino acids. Trimming removed 8 bases from V and 4 bases from J, with 14 bases in between.

The chain uses TRBV10-3 and TRBJ1-4; 11 bases are a match to TRBD1. The ends lost 6 bases at V and 6 bases at J; junction bases unmatched: 3. Germline V gene lookup returns CDR1 ENHRY and CDR2 SYGVKD. The CDR3 spans 14 residues. CDR3 region: CAIRPGQGDEKLFF. The CDR3 DNA follows: TGTGCCATCAGGCCGGGACAGGGGGATGAAAAACTGTTTTTT.

This clone was detected once. V is TRBV18 and J is TRBJ2-7, with 14 nucleotides matching TRBD2. With 3 bases clipped from V and 7 bases from J, the junction kept 14 bases outside the gene matches. CDR1 KGHSH and CDR2 LQKENI come from the germline V gene. The CDR3 runs 18 residues. In DNA, the CDR3 is TGTGCCAGCTCACCGACCTTACCGGGACTAGCGGGGGAAGATGAGCAGTACTTC. The encoded protein is CASSPTLPGLAGEDEQYF.

This clone was counted between two and nine times. An end of the junction differs from the germline gene, which may be a read error. The rearrangement links TRBV3-1 (or the pseudogene TRBV3-2) to TRBJ2-7; 14 bases align to TRBD2. Germline-derived CDR1 and CDR2 are LGHDT and YNNKEL (reference sequence). The CDR3 is 13 amino acids. The chain's CDR3 is CASSRTSGGTPAF. CDR3 DNA: TGTGCCAGCAGCCGGACTAGCGGGGGGACTCCCGCCTTC.

The chain employs TRBV11-2 and TRBJ2-2; possible D gene TRBD1, 6 bases. V dropped 2 bases and J dropped 3 bases, with 10 bases sitting between them. CDR1 SGHAT and CDR2 FQNNGV come from the germline V gene. CDR3 length equals 15 residues. The CDR3 bases are TGTGCCAGCAGCTTATCAGGGGCCCACACCGGGGAGCTGTTTTTT. It encodes CASSLSGAHTGELFF.

This clone was seen a single time. The genes are TRBV6-2 or TRBV6-3 and TRBJ2-7, with D possibly TRBD1 on 6 matching bases. CDR1 and CDR2 from the germline V gene are MNHEY and SVGEGT. Trimming cost V 4 bases and J 1 base, with 11 bases left between them. This CDR3 has 14 amino acids. In DNA, the CDR3 is TGTGCCAGCAGTTCTCTGGGGGCATCCTACGAGCAGTACTTC. Its translation: CASSSLGASYEQYF.

The V gene is TRBV10-1, the J gene TRBJ1-1; D may be TRBD1 (5 bases). This CDR3 is built from 14 residues. Trimming left V 4 bases short and J 1 base short, with 10 bases between. CDR1 WNHNN and CDR2 SYGVQD come from the germline V gene (reference sequence). This CDR3 is CASSVTEKNTEAFF. The CDR3 nucleotides read TGCGCCAGCAGTGTGACAGAAAAGAACACTGAAGCTTTCTTT.

This chain connects TRBV2 to TRBJ2-5, with 8 positions matching TRBD1. CDR3 size: 13 residues. Germline V CDR1 and CDR2: SNHLY, FYNNEI. Trimming took 8 bases from V and 2 from J; bases not matched to a gene: 4. CDR3 sequence reads: CASWDRTQETQYF. The CDR3 DNA sequence: TGTGCCAGCTGGGACAGGACACAAGAGACCCAGTACTTC. The full variable domain, rest sourced from reference TRBV2 and TRBJ2-5, is EPEVTQTPSHQVTQMGQEVILRCVPISNHLYFYWYRQILGQKVEFLVSFYNNEISEKSEIFDDQFSVERPDGSNFTLKIRSTKLEDSAMYFCASWDRTQETQYFGPGTRLLVL.

This clone has just one count. The rearrangement uses TRBV29-1 and TRBJ1-4, with D perhaps TRBD1 (5 bases). V was cut by 2 bases and J by 12 bases, with 19 bases left in between. Germline V gives CDR1 SQVTM, CDR2 ANQGSEA. This CDR3 is 14 amino acids long. The CDR3 reads CSVESWQGHRQLFF. CDR3 coding DNA: TGCAGCGTTGAATCGTGGCAGGGTCATCGTCAACTGTTTTTT. Using reference TRBV29-1 and TRBJ1-4 for the parts outside the CDR3, the full variable domain is SAVISQKPSRDICQRGTSLTIQCQVDSQVTMMFWYRQQPGQSLTLIATANQGSEATYESGFVIDKFPISRPNLTFSTLTVSNMSPEDSSIYLCSVESWQGHRQLFFGSGTQLSVL.

The V gene is TRBV5-4, the J gene TRBJ2-7, with no clear D. Germline-derived CDR1 and CDR2 are SGHNT and YYREEE (reference sequence). Trimming removed 0 bases at V and 5 bases at J, with 9 bases between. The CDR3 is 13 residues long. The CDR3 bases are TGTGCCAGCAGCTTGGCGGATGAGGACGAGCAGTACTTC. The encoded protein is CASSLADEDEQYF.

This clone was seen more than once but under ten times. The J gene is TRBJ1-5, the V gene TRBV28, with 8 positions matching TRBD1. The germline V gene has CDR1 MDHEN and CDR2 SYDVKM. V lost 1 base, J lost 2 bases, and 4 bases stayed unmatched. The CDR3 sequence is 16 residues long. DNA of the CDR3: TGTGCCAGCAGTTTATCACACAGGGGGGGCAATCAGCCCCAGCATTTT. As protein: CASSLSHRGGNQPQHF.